This T cell receptor beta chain was sequenced during a study of CD4+ T cells in melanoma. In the case of this clone: Its matching antigen is unknown.

General study findings and limits: Diverse differentiation states were reported for melanoma neoantigen-specific CD4+ T cells.

Produced via immunoSEQ multiplex PCR; TCRdb's table is partial and in-frame only. The sample consists of 9,500 to 10,000 clones, approximately 68% of them appearing once. This CDR3 has 18 residues. V lost 4 bases and J lost 0, with 20 bases in between. CDR1 and CDR2 (germline): SEHNR, FQNEAQ (reference sequence). The clonotype originates from a human donor with melanoma. The sequenced material came from cells from a culture (not recorded whether cultured in vitro). V is TRBV7-9 and J is TRBJ2-3, with D possibly being TRBD1 or TRBD2 (6 bases each). The CDR3 spells CASSSRVSGAGSTDTQYF. The DNA for the CDR3 is TGTGCCAGCAGCTCTCGCGTGTCGGGGGCGGGGAGCACAGATACGCAGTATTTT.